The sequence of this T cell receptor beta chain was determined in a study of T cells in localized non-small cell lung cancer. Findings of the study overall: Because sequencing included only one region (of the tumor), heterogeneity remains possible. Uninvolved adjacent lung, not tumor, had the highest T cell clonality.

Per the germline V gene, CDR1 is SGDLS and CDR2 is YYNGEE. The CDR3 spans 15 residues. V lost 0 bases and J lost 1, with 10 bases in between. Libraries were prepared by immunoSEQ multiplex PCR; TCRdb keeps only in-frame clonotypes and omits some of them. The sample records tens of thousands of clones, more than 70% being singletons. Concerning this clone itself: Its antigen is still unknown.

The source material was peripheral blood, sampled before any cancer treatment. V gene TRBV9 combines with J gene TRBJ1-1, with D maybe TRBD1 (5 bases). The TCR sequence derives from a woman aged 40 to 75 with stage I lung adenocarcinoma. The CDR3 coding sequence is TGTGCCAGCAGCGTAGAAGTTACAGGGAACACTGAAGCTTTCTTT. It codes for CASSVEVTGNTEAFF.